Listed here are 24 T cell receptor beta chains from one sample, sequenced in a study of CD8 T cells in ankylosing spondylitis. TCRdb re-called the 5' RACE reads through MiXCR, storing one row per CDR3 protein. The table has around 140,000 distinct CDR3 sequences, 10% to 12% seen once; the top ten hold over 4%. The sample consisted of blood, either unsorted or a sorted T cell fraction (not recorded which). These receptor sequences come from a female donor with ankylosing spondylitis or in good health (not recorded which).

This clonotype came up many times. The rearrangement joins TRBV5-5 to TRBJ1-2; possibly TRBD1 for D (5 bases). The CDR3 runs to 17 residues. From germline, CDR1 is SGHKS and CDR2 YYEKEE (reference sequence). Trimming pared 0 bases from V and 1 base from J, leaving 16 bases between. CDR3 loop: CASSLVRRGSYNYGYTF. The CDR3 DNA is TGTGCCAGCAGCTTGGTTCGCCGGGGGTCGTATAACTATGGCTACACCTTC.

The sample holds many counts of this clonotype. The chain recombines TRBV5-1 with TRBJ2-1; D could derive from TRBD1 or TRBD2 (6 bases each). CDR1 SGHRS and CDR2 YFSETQ come from the germline V gene. Deletions cut 1 base from V and 6 bases from J, with 14 bases between. The CDR3 consists of 15 residues. The DNA for the CDR3 is TGCGCCAGCAGCTTGAGGGGGGCATCAGGCAATGAGCAGTTCTTC. It yields the protein CASSLRGASGNEQFF.

This clonotype was observed many times. Here the CDR3 reads CASSLWTGSRYYGYTF. In DNA, the CDR3 is TGTGCCAGCAGCCTTTGGACAGGGTCGAGATACTATGGCTACACCTTC. The V gene is TRBV5-5, the J gene TRBJ1-2, with 8 bases aligning to TRBD1. Losses at the gene ends were 4 bases for V and 3 bases for J; bases not matched to a gene: 11. CDR1 SGHKS and CDR2 YYEKEE come from the germline V gene (reference sequence). This CDR3 region has 16 residues.

Ten or more counts support this clonotype. The V and J genes are TRBV5-1 and TRBJ2-7; 7 bases map to TRBD1. Per germline, CDR1 SGHRS and CDR2 YFSETQ. The trim removed 4 bases at V and 2 bases at J, leaving 6 bases unmatched. The CDR3 is 14 amino acids. CDR3 amino acids: CASSPDRRAYEQYF. The CDR3 DNA follows: TGCGCCAGCAGCCCGGACAGGAGAGCCTACGAGCAGTACTTC.

As to this clonotype: One junction end disagrees with the germline gene, perhaps due to a read error. The chain recombines TRBV7-8 with TRBJ1-5, with D possibly TRBD1 on 5 matching bases. The CDR3 loop spans 17 amino acids. Germline lookup yields CDR1 SGHVS and CDR2 FQNEAQ. CDR3 sequence reads: CASSLATWGDRNQSQHF. In DNA, the CDR3 is TGTGCCAGCAGCTTAGCCACCTGGGGGGATCGCAATCAGTCCCAGCATTTT.

This clonotype was seen ten or more times. The chain is built from TRBV11-2 and TRBJ2-1; 9 positions match TRBD2. The CDR3 consists of 17 residues. The trim removed 4 bases at V and 4 bases at J, leaving 11 bases unmatched. Looked up from germline, CDR1 is SGHAT and CDR2 is FQNNGV. The chain's CDR3 is CASSSPGGTSPYNEQFF. DNA of the CDR3: TGTGCCAGCAGCTCCCCCGGCGGGACTAGCCCATACAATGAGCAGTTCTTC.

This clonotype was detected ten times or more. The chain carries TRBV5-1 and TRBJ2-7, with D perhaps being TRBD1 or TRBD2 (6 bases each). Trimming took off 6 bases at V and 5 bases at J, with 15 bases between the two ends. CDR1 SGHRS and CDR2 YFSETQ come from the germline V gene. This CDR3 region has 13 residues. CDR3 sequence (DNA): TGCGCCAGCATCCTTCCGGGGGCCCACGAGCAGTACTTC. Protein product: CASILPGAHEQYF.

As for this clonotype: The germline gene is not matched at one end of the junction; a read error may be the cause. The chain couples TRBV18 to TRBJ1-2, with D possibly matching TRBD1 (6 bases). The germline V gene encodes CDR1 KGHSH and CDR2 LQKENI. The CDR3 length is 14 residues. CDR3 in DNA: TGTGACAGCTCGACCTCGCAGGGGCTCTATGGCTACACCTTC. Amino acid sequence: CDSSTSQGLYGYTF.

This clonotype was seen repeatedly, ten times or more. This chain connects TRBV11-2 to TRBJ1-1; D is unresolved. V gave up 4 bases and J gave up 2 bases, with 5 bases separating them. Germline V gene lookup returns CDR1 SGHAT and CDR2 FQNNGV. This CDR3 has 12 residues. The CDR3 sequence is CASSSGNTEAFF. CDR3 sequence (DNA): TGTGCCAGCAGCTCAGGAAACACTGAAGCTTTCTTT. The whole variable domain, filled in from reference TRBV11-2 and TRBJ1-1, reads EAGVAQSPRYKIIEKRQSVAFWCNPISGHATLYWYQQILGQGPKLLIQFQNNGVVDDSQLPKDRFSAERLKGVDSTLKIQPAKLEDSAVYLCASSSGNTEAFFGQGTRLTVV.

J is TRBJ2-6 and V is TRBV10-2; either TRBD1 or TRBD2 may supply D (5 bases each). CDR1 WSHSY and CDR2 SAAADI come from the germline V gene. V was trimmed by 2 bases and J by 0 bases, leaving 17 bases between them. This CDR3 has 19 amino acids. The chain's CDR3 is CASSEPTGARSSGANVLTF. CDR3 bases: TGCGCCAGCAGTGAGCCAACCGGGGCAAGAAGCTCTGGGGCCAACGTCCTGACTTTC.

This clonotype was observed a handful of times. J is TRBJ2-4 and V is TRBV7-9; weak D call: TRBD2 (6 bases). Germline CDR1 SEHNR, CDR2 FQNEAQ (reference sequence). Between the trimmed V and J ends, which lost 5 bases and 6 bases, there was a span of 17 bases. The CDR3 spans 15 residues. CDR3 DNA: TGTGCCAGCAGCGGCTCCGGGAGTGAGCGAAACATTCAGTACTTC. This sequence encodes CASSGSGSERNIQYF.

This clonotype showed up many times. The chain combines TRBV27 with TRBJ1-1; D gene unclear. This CDR3 region has 13 residues. The ends were cut back, 2 bases at V and 0 bases at J, with 4 bases in the middle. Germline-derived CDR1 and CDR2 are MNHEY and SMNVEV (reference sequence). The CDR3 loop reads CASSLTLNTEAFF. The CDR3 DNA reads TGTGCCAGCAGTTTAACCTTGAACACTGAAGCTTTCTTT.

At least ten counts were recorded for this clonotype. This chain uses TRBV6-1 with TRBJ1-1; D unclear. Germline values: CDR1 MNHNS, CDR2 SASEGT. V lost 3 bases, J lost 10 bases, and 9 bases lay in between. The CDR3 extends over 11 amino acids. The CDR3 DNA sequence: TGTGCCAGCAGTGAGAGGTTCCCAGCTTTCTTT. Protein product: CASSERFPAFF.

This clonotype came up a few times. The chain employs TRBV4-2 and TRBJ2-3, with 7 bases fitting TRBD2. Germline V gives CDR1 LGHNA, CDR2 YNFKEQ. The CDR3 runs to 15 residues. The V and J ends lost 3 bases and 8 bases, in that order; junction bases with no gene match: 11. CDR3 residues: CASSQGSAGEGTQYF. CDR3 bases: TGTGCCAGCAGCCAGGGGTCCGCGGGGGAGGGTACGCAGTATTTT.

In its sample, this clonotype was seen many times. V is TRBV5-1 and J is TRBJ2-7, with 9 bases that match TRBD2. The CDR3 runs 14 residues. Trimming at V came to 4 bases and at J to 3 bases, leaving 5 bases not matched to a gene. Germline V gene data show CDR1 as SGHRS and CDR2 as YFSETQ. CDR3 in amino acids: CASSTGTSLYEQYF. For the CDR3, the DNA is TGCGCCAGCAGCACCGGGACTAGCCTCTACGAGCAGTACTTC.

The rearrangement uses TRBV23-1 and TRBJ2-7; TRBD1 might be the D (6 bases). TRBV23-1 is an open reading frame, and its role is uncertain. Between the trimmed V and J ends, which lost 8 bases and 3 bases, there was a span of 17 bases. The CDR3 spans 14 residues. CDR3 in amino acids: CASCIRDKDYEQYF. The CDR3 DNA sequence: TGCGCCAGCTGTATCCGGGACAAAGACTACGAGCAGTACTTC.

The chain's CDR3 is CASSFTSERGQETQYF. CDR3 sequence (DNA): TGTGCCAGCAGCTTTACTAGCGAGAGAGGGCAAGAGACCCAGTACTTC. This chain uses TRBV7-9 with TRBJ2-5; 7 nucleotides align to TRBD2. CDR1 and CDR2 from the germline V gene are SEHNR and FQNEAQ (reference sequence). With 3 bases clipped from V and 2 bases from J, the junction kept 9 bases outside the gene matches. The length of the CDR3 is 16 residues.

The sample holds many counts of this clonotype. The chain carries TRBV7-9 and TRBJ2-1, with D possibly TRBD1 on 5 matching bases. CDR1 is SEHNR and CDR2 is FQNEAQ in the germline V gene (reference sequence). The CDR3 is made up of 14 amino acids. Trimming cost V 6 bases and J 7 bases, with 16 bases left between them. The chain's CDR3 is CASSRGNQVNEQFF. The CDR3 bases are TGTGCCAGCAGTAGGGGAAATCAGGTGAATGAGCAGTTCTTC.

This clonotype has at least ten counts. The rearrangement uses TRBV5-1 and TRBJ1-1; 7 positions match TRBD1. J was trimmed by 2 bases and V by 0 bases; bases with no gene match: 4. Germline CDR1 and CDR2: SGHRS and YFSETQ. The CDR3 has 15 residues. CDR3 protein: CASSLAGTDNTEAFF. CDR3 nucleotides: TGCGCCAGCAGCTTGGCCGGGACAGACAACACTGAAGCTTTCTTT.

There are a few counts of this clonotype. The chain is built from TRBV7-9 and TRBJ2-5; TRBD1 is a possible D gene (5 bases). The ends were cut back, 3 bases at V and 3 bases at J, with 8 bases in the middle. This CDR3 contains 13 residues. CDR1 and CDR2 from the germline V gene are SEHNR and FQNEAQ (reference sequence). The CDR3 DNA follows: TGTGCCAGCAGCTTCACAGGAAAAGAGACCCAGTACTTC. This translates into CASSFTGKETQYF.

The table lists this clonotype with many counts. The V call is TRBV7-2, the J call TRBJ2-7; D uncertain. The CDR3 is made up of 14 amino acids. V was clipped by 5 bases and J by 0 bases, with 11 bases between them. Germline lookup yields CDR1 SGHTA and CDR2 FQGNSA. Here the CDR3 DNA reads TGTGCCAGCAGCCAATCTAGGAACTCCTACGAGCAGTACTTC. Its protein product is CASSQSRNSYEQYF. Looking up the rest from reference TRBV7-2 and TRBJ2-7 gives the full variable domain: GAGVSQSPSNKVTEKGKDVELRCDPISGHTALYWYRQSLGQGLEFLIYFQGNSAPDKSGLPSDRFSAERTGGSVSTLTIQRTQQEDSAVYLCASSQSRNSYEQYFGPGTRLTVT.

This clonotype occurred once. J is TRBJ2-3 and V is TRBV11-3; 10 bases align to TRBD2. The CDR3 loop spans 12 amino acids. Unmatched junction bases numbered 5, after V lost 7 bases and J lost 10 bases. Germline assignment: CDR1 SGHNT and CDR2 YENEEA. CDR3 region: CASTSGRGPQYF. In nucleotides, the CDR3 is TGTGCCAGCACTAGCGGGAGAGGGCCGCAGTATTTT.

This chain joins TRBV21-1 and TRBJ2-3; the table gives TRBD1 as D, unverified against the DNA. TRBV21-1 is assigned pseudogene status. There are 17 residues in the CDR3. CDR3 nucleotide sequence: TGTGCCAGCAGCCGCGGGACACTACTTTCCTTCACAGATACGCAGTATTTT. It translates to CASSRGTLLSFTDTQYF.

In regard to this clonotype: This clone may be a read error of a much larger clone one base away. The V gene is TRBV19, the J gene TRBJ2-2; D unresolved. From germline, CDR1 is LNHDA and CDR2 SQIVND (reference sequence). V was clipped by 3 bases and J by 7 bases, with 3 bases between them. This CDR3 is 11 amino acids long. Written as DNA, the CDR3 is TGTGCCAGTAGTATTTGCGGGGAGCTGTTTTTT. Translation: CASSICGELFF.